This TCR beta chain was sequenced during a study of blood T cell repertoires in COVID-19. At the level of the study: Samples of COVID-19 (acute and convalescent) were obtained from the United States, Italy and Spain.

Only in-frame clones appear in the TCRdb table, and some are missing; sequencing was by immunoSEQ multiplex PCR. The sample lists about 230,000 clones, roughly nine tenths occurring once. V lost 9 bases and J lost 6; bases outside the gene matches: 6. This CDR3 comprises 14 residues. Germline V gene data show CDR1 as MDHEN and CDR2 as SYDVKM. The participants were between about 18 and 89 years old and came from 20 to 30 US areas. The material sequenced was PBMCs or T cells enriched from blood (not recorded which). This receptor was identified in a man in his thirties or forties who had recovered from COVID-19. This chain uses TRBV28 with TRBJ2-1, with 12 bases aligning to TRBD2. CDR3 bases: TGTGCCAGTTCTAGCGGGAGGGCCGGCAATGAGCAGTTCTTC. It yields the protein CASSSGRAGNEQFF. Supplemented by reference TRBV28 and TRBJ2-1, the full variable domain reads DVKVTQSSRYLVKRTGEKVFLECVQDMDHENMFWYRQDPGLGLRLIYFSYDVKMKEKGDIPEGYSVSREKKERFSLILESASTNQTSMYLCASSSGRAGNEQFFGPGTRLTVL.